Listed here are 26 T cell receptor beta chains from one sample, sequenced in a study of blood T cell repertoires in COVID-19. TCRdb's table, derived via immunoSEQ multiplex PCR, lists solely in-frame clones and lacks some. This table holds tens of thousands of clones, around 87% found once. Material: peripheral blood. Every receptor here comes from a human donor in a cohort sampled during active COVID-19.

The chain has TRBV5-1 and TRBJ1-1; 8 positions agree with TRBD1. CDR1 and CDR2 (germline): SGHRS, YFSETQ. Germline trimming cut 4 bases from V and 10 bases from J; bases unmatched to any gene: 24. The CDR3 spans 18 residues. The CDR3 DNA sequence: TGCGCCAGCAGCGAACAGGGGGGCCATACAACTAAGGGGGAGCGAGCTTTCTTT. As protein: CASSEQGGHTTKGERAFF.

The J gene is TRBJ1-2, the V gene TRBV28, with D perhaps matching TRBD1 (5 bases). Per germline, CDR1 MDHEN and CDR2 SYDVKM. CDR3 size: 11 residues. Deletions cut 10 bases from V and 3 bases from J, with 9 bases between. The CDR3 is CATWGDYGYTF. CDR3 nucleotide sequence: TGTGCCACCTGGGGGGACTATGGCTACACCTTC.

The chain joins TRBV7-9 to TRBJ1-4, with 8 bases lining up with TRBD1. The CDR3 contains 14 residues. The germline gives CDR1 SEHNR, CDR2 FQNEAQ (reference sequence). V was pared by 6 bases and J by 3 bases, with 3 bases of the junction left unmatched. This CDR3 is CASSRGQANEKLFF. Written as DNA, the CDR3 is TGTGCCAGCAGTAGGGGACAGGCTAATGAAAAACTGTTTTTT.

This sequence joins TRBV3-1 (or the pseudogene TRBV3-2) and TRBJ2-3, with D uncertain. V lost 5 bases to trimming and J lost 3 bases, with 6 bases between them. The germline V gene has CDR1 LGHDT and CDR2 YNNKEL (reference sequence). The CDR3 is made up of 12 amino acids. CDR3 protein: CASSLRTDTQYF. CDR3 nucleotide sequence: TGTGCCAGCAGCTTGAGGACAGATACGCAGTATTTT.

The chain is built from TRBV29-1 and TRBJ1-2, with 8 bases aligning to TRBD1. The CDR3 is made up of 13 amino acids. CDR1 is SQVTM, CDR2 ANQGSEA, per germline. With V trimmed by 6 bases and J by 4 bases, 7 bases remained unmatched. The DNA for the CDR3 is TGCAGCGTCGAGGACAGGGTGATCTATGGCTACACCTTC. Translating it yields CSVEDRVIYGYTF.

V and J are TRBV3-1 (or the pseudogene TRBV3-2) and TRBJ2-1, with 10 bases matching TRBD2. The CDR3 contains 14 residues. CDR1 is LGHDT and CDR2 is YNNKEL in the germline V gene (reference sequence). Trimming at V came to 3 bases and at J to 6 bases, leaving 2 bases not matched to a gene. The CDR3 bases are TGTGCCAGCAGCCAGGGACTAGCGATCAATGAGCAGTTCTTC. Translation gives CASSQGLAINEQFF.

The chain uses TRBV5-8 and TRBJ1-5, with no clear D. V gave up 0 bases and J gave up 2 bases, with 12 bases separating them. The CDR3 has 16 amino acids. Germline values: CDR1 SGHTS, CDR2 YDEGEE. The CDR3 sequence is CASSLGATIGNQPQHF. The CDR3, as DNA: TGTGCCAGCAGCTTGGGGGCGACTATAGGCAATCAGCCCCAGCATTTT.

In this sample, this clone turned up once. The gene calls are TRBV5-1 and TRBJ1-4, with D unclear. In germline, CDR1 is SGHRS, CDR2 YFSETQ. Trimming shortened V by 6 bases and J by 8 bases, and 23 bases separated the two germline ends. This CDR3 is built from 16 residues. CDR3 in amino acids: CASILPPSLQREKLFF. CDR3 sequence (DNA): TGCGCCAGCATCCTCCCTCCGTCCCTACAGCGGGAAAAACTGTTTTTT.

This chain links TRBV29-1 with TRBJ1-2; 8 bases match TRBD1. Unmatched junction bases numbered 15, after V lost 4 bases and J lost 5 bases. The CDR3 length is 16 residues. The germline gives CDR1 SQVTM, CDR2 ANQGSEA. CDR3 in amino acids: CSVVPLPGQVFYGYTF. The CDR3 DNA reads as TGCAGCGTTGTCCCCCTGCCGGGACAGGTTTTTTATGGCTACACCTTC.

This chain uses TRBV12-3 or TRBV12-4 with TRBJ2-7, with TRBD1 identical over 8 bases. CDR3 length: 12 residues. Losses at the gene ends were 6 bases for V and 6 bases for J; bases not matched to a gene: 4. The CDR3 spells CASSPTGVEQYF. The CDR3 DNA is TGTGCCAGCAGCCCGACAGGGGTCGAGCAGTACTTC.

The V and J genes are TRBV9 and TRBJ2-5; 9 bases map to TRBD1. V trimming: 3 bases; J trimming: 2 bases; junction bases outside the gene matches: 14. Germline V lookup: CDR1 SGDLS, CDR2 YYNGEE. The CDR3 covers 18 residues. The CDR3 sequence is CASSGGTGSRIIQETQYF. The CDR3 DNA reads as TGTGCCAGCAGCGGCGGGACAGGGTCTCGTATTATACAAGAGACCCAGTACTTC.

The rearrangement links TRBV5-1 to TRBJ1-2; 12 bases agree with TRBD1. Trimming removed 4 bases from V and 2 bases from J; junction bases left unmatched: 3. The germline gives CDR1 SGHRS, CDR2 YFSETQ. This CDR3 is 15 amino acids long. The CDR3 sequence: CASSPGQGANYGYTF. The CDR3 nucleotides are TGCGCCAGCAGCCCGGGACAGGGGGCAAACTATGGCTACACCTTC.

The chain uses TRBV7-8 and TRBJ1-1; D is unclear. This CDR3 region has 14 residues. Deletions cut 5 bases from V and 1 base from J, with 11 bases between. Germline-derived CDR1 and CDR2 are SGHVS and FQNEAQ. The CDR3 DNA is TGTGCCAGCAGCCCAGCTCCGGGGAACACTGAAGCTTTCTTT. Translating it yields CASSPAPGNTEAFF.

As DNA, the CDR3 is TGTGCCAGCTCACCACTCTCCTTAATTCAGGGTCTGGGGGCCAAAAACATTCAGTACTTC. This sequence encodes CASSPLSLIQGLGAKNIQYF. The chain uses TRBV18 and TRBJ2-4; a possible D gene is TRBD1 (5 bases). Trimming took 1 base from V and 1 from J, leaving 23 bases between them. Germline values: CDR1 KGHSH, CDR2 LQKENI. The CDR3 is 20 amino acids.

CDR3 sequence: CASSVWQGYSNQPQHF. The CDR3 coding sequence is TGTGCCAGCAGTGTATGGCAGGGGTATAGCAATCAGCCCCAGCATTTT. V usage is TRBV6-1 and J usage is TRBJ1-5; maybe TRBD1 (6 bases). This CDR3 region has 16 residues. V shed 4 bases and J shed 0 bases, with 13 bases lying between them. Per germline, CDR1 MNHNS and CDR2 SASEGT.

J is TRBJ2-3 and V is TRBV19; D possibly corresponds to TRBD2 (6 bases). Trimming removed 3 bases at V and 4 bases at J, with 14 bases between. The CDR3 loop spans 15 amino acids. Germline V lookup: CDR1 LNHDA, CDR2 SQIVND (reference sequence). Here the CDR3 reads CASSIWAGGADTQYF. CDR3 DNA sequence: TGTGCCAGTAGTATCTGGGCCGGAGGGGCAGATACGCAGTATTTT.

The V and J genes are TRBV19 and TRBJ1-1; D remains ambiguous. Germline-derived CDR1 and CDR2 are LNHDA and SQIVND (reference sequence). V lost 5 bases and J 1 base, leaving 8 bases between the germline ends. The CDR3 extends over 13 amino acids. CDR3 DNA: TGTGCCAGTAGTTTGACACCGAACACTGAAGCTTTCTTT. Amino acid sequence: CASSLTPNTEAFF.

This sequence joins TRBV19 and TRBJ2-7; D may be TRBD1 (6 bases). Germline CDR1 reads LNHDA; CDR2 reads SQIVND (reference sequence). This CDR3 has 11 amino acids. Trimming left V 6 bases short and J 4 bases short, with 7 bases between. CDR3 region: CASRRGYEQYF. The CDR3 DNA sequence: TGTGCCAGTAGAAGGGGGTACGAGCAGTACTTC.

The V gene is TRBV6-2 or TRBV6-3, the J gene TRBJ2-1; 10 nucleotides line up with TRBD2. CDR3 size: 16 residues. Germline V CDR1 and CDR2: MNHEY, SVGEGT. The ends lost 6 bases at V and 8 bases at J; junction bases unmatched: 13. As DNA, the CDR3 is TGTGCCAGCAGCCCTAGCGGGAGTAGGGTCAAGGATGAGCAGTTCTTC. It is translated as CASSPSGSRVKDEQFF.

The chain employs TRBV3-1 (or the pseudogene TRBV3-2) and TRBJ1-2, with unresolved D. Looked up from germline, CDR1 is LGHDT and CDR2 is YNNKEL (reference sequence). The CDR3 runs to 14 residues. Trimming stripped 4 bases from V and 4 bases from J, with 13 bases between. The CDR3 loop reads CASSLRQAPYGYTF. CDR3 nucleotide sequence: TGTGCCAGCAGCCTCCGACAAGCCCCCTATGGCTACACCTTC.

The chain has TRBV7-9 and TRBJ1-6; maybe TRBD1 (6 bases). Germline assignment: CDR1 SEHNR and CDR2 FQNEAQ (reference sequence). V lost 1 base to trimming and J lost 5 bases, with 6 bases between them. CDR3 length equals 14 residues. CDR3 sequence: CASSLGTDNSPLHF. Here the CDR3 DNA reads TGTGCCAGCAGCTTAGGGACAGATAATTCACCCCTCCACTTT.

The chain joins TRBV29-1 to TRBJ2-3, with TRBD2 matching 10 bases. The germline CDR1 and CDR2 sequences are SQVTM and ANQGSEA. This CDR3 has 16 amino acids. Germline trimming cut 4 bases from V and 1 base from J; bases unmatched to any gene: 8. CDR3 in DNA: TGCAGCGTTGGGACTAGCGGTCTTCTACGCACAGATACGCAGTATTTT. It encodes CSVGTSGLLRTDTQYF.

The J gene is TRBJ2-6, the V gene TRBV28; TRBD1 aligns across 7 bases. Germline assignment: CDR1 MDHEN and CDR2 SYDVKM. The ends lost 7 bases at V and 2 bases at J; junction bases unmatched: 2. The CDR3 length is 14 residues. This chain's CDR3 is CASTRGPGANVLTF. CDR3 in DNA: TGTGCCAGCACAAGGGGGCCTGGGGCCAACGTCCTGACTTTC.

The genes are TRBV7-9 and TRBJ2-1; 8 bases fit TRBD1. This CDR3 is 17 amino acids long. In germline, CDR1 is SEHNR, CDR2 FQNEAQ (reference sequence). The trim removed 5 bases at V and 8 bases at J, leaving 17 bases unmatched. The CDR3 bases are TGTGCCAGCAGCAGTTCCTCCGGGACAGGCTTTTTCGATGAGCAGTTCTTC. Translating gives CASSSSSGTGFFDEQFF.

This chain joins TRBV6-5 and TRBJ1-4; TRBD1 matches at 7 bases. The CDR3 covers 13 residues. CDR1 is MNHEY, CDR2 SVGAGI, per germline. With 0 bases clipped from V and 10 bases from J, the junction kept 2 bases outside the gene matches. The CDR3 DNA reads TGTGCCAGCAGTTACTCGTCAGGGGGAAAACTGTTTTTT. Amino acids: CASSYSSGGKLFF.

The chain links TRBV4-3 to TRBJ2-6; D possibly corresponds to TRBD1 (6 bases). Trimming shortened V by 3 bases and J by 0 bases, and 12 bases separated the two germline ends. Germline V gene sequence: CDR1 LGHNA, CDR2 YSLEER. The CDR3 loop spans 17 amino acids. The CDR3 coding sequence is TGCGCCAGCAGCCAGGGGGCCCAGGGCTCTGGGGCCAACGTCCTGACTTTC. Residues: CASSQGAQGSGANVLTF.